This T cell receptor beta chain was sequenced in a study of T cell repertoires in cytomegalovirus infection. Each CDR3 protein is one row after TCRdb ran MiXCR on the reads. Here the sample spans around 300,000 distinct CDR3 sequences, under 25% being singletons. The CDR3 loop spans 14 amino acids. V gave up 7 bases and J gave up 5 bases; unmatched junction bases: 4. This clonotype has at least ten counts. As yet, its antigen is unknown. The receptor was derived from a human donor in good health (CMV status not recorded). Some clones in this sample may be carry-over from other donors' samples. Sequencing was performed on cultured PBMCs, taken from culture after CMV antigen stimulation. The genes are TRBV12-3 or TRBV12-4 and TRBJ2-2, with 10 bases aligning to TRBD2. This chain's CDR3 is CASMRTSGTGELFF. CDR3 DNA: TGTGCCAGCATGAGGACTAGCGGTACCGGGGAGCTGTTTTTT.